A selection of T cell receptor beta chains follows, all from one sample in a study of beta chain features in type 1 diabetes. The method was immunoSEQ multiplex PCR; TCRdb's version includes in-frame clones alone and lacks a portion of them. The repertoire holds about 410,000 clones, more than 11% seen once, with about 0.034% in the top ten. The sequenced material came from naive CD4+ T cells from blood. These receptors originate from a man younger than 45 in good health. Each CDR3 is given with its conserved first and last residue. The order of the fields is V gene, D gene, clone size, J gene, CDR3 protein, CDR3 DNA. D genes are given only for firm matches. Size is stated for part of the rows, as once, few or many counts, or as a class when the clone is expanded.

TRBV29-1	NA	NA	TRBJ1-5	CSVGGRNSNQPQHF	TGCAGCGTTGGTGGGAGGAATAGCAATCAGCCCCAGCATTTT
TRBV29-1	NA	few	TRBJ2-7	CSVGGHAYEQYF	TGCAGCGTTGGGGGACATGCCTACGAGCAGTACTTC
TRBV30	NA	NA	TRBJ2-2	CAWSSGLNSGELFF	TGTGCCTGGAGTAGTGGTCTAAATAGCGGGGAGCTGTTTTTT
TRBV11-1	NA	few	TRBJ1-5	CASSLEADQPQHF	TGTGCCAGCAGCTTAGAAGCGGATCAGCCCCAGCATTTT
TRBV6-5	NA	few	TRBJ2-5	CASSYSAGQETQYF	TGTGCCAGCAGTTACTCTGCGGGCCAAGAGACCCAGTACTTC
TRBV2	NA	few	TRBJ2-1	CASSELGAGYNEQFF	TGTGCCAGCAGTGAATTGGGGGCGGGCTACAATGAGCAGTTCTTC
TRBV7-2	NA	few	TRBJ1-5	CASSSPGSRQPQHF	TGTGCCAGCAGCTCGCCAGGGAGTCGTCAGCCCCAGCATTTT
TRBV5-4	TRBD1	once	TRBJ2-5	CASSIQGAETQYF	TGTGCCAGCAGCATCCAGGGGGCTGAGACCCAGTACTTC
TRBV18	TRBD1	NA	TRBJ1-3	CASSPDRGGNTIYF	TGTGCCAGCTCACCCGACAGGGGTGGAAACACCATATATTTT
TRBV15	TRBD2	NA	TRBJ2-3	CATSRDGGEQYF	TGTGCCACCAGCAGAGATGGGGGGGAGCAGTATTTT
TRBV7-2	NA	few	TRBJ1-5	CASSASGTRYDQPQHF	TGTGCCAGCAGCGCGAGCGGGACCCGGTACGATCAGCCCCAGCATTTT
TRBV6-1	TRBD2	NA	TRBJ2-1	CASSSAGGYNEQFF	TGTGCCAGCAGTAGCGCGGGAGGGTACAATGAGCAGTTCTTC
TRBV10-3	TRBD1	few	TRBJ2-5	CAISESTGSGETQYF	TGTGCCATCAGTGAGTCGACAGGGTCTGGGGAGACCCAGTACTTC
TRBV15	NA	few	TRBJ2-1	CATSRDLQRSLLF	TGTGCCACCAGCAGAGATTTGCAGCGATCGTTGCTCTTC
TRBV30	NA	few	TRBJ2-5	CAWELTGQETQYF	TGTGCCTGGGAATTGACAGGACAAGAGACCCAGTACTTC
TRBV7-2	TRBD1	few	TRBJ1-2	CASSPDRNYGYTF	TGTGCCAGCAGTCCGGACAGGAACTATGGCTACACCTTC
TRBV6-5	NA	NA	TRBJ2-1	CASSYGDRLYNEQFF	TGTGCCAGCAGTTACGGCGACAGACTCTACAATGAGCAGTTCTTC
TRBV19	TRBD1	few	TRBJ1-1	CASHRDRVAAEAFF	TGTGCCAGCCACCGGGACAGGGTGGCGGCTGAAGCTTTCTTT
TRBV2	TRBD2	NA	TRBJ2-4	CASRCLAGDKQYF	TGTGCCAGCAGGTGCTTAGCGGGAGATAAACAGTACTTC
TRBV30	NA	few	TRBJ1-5	CAWSGQGTNQPQHF	TGTGCCTGGAGTGGCCAGGGAACTAATCAGCCCCAGCATTTT
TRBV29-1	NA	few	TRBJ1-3	CSGISKRGNTIYF	TGCAGCGGGATTAGTAAACGGGGAAACACCATATATTTT
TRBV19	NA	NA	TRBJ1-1	CASTTTRGTEAFF	TGTGCCAGTACCACGACCCGTGGGACTGAAGCTTTCTTT
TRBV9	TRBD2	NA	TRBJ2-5	CASSGPTSGRGRETQYF	TGTGCCAGCAGCGGACCGACTAGCGGGAGGGGTAGGGAGACCCAGTACTTC
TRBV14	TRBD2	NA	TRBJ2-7	CASSQDHSETSGSSYEQYF	TGTGCCAGCAGCCAAGATCATTCCGAGACTAGCGGAAGCTCCTACGAGCAGTACTTC
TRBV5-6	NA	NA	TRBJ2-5	CASSLTGPQETQYF	TGTGCCAGCAGCTTGACAGGCCCTCAAGAGACCCAGTACTTC
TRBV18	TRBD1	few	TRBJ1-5	CASSRGTGANQPQHF	TGTGCCAGCTCACGAGGGACAGGGGCGAATCAGCCCCAGCATTTT
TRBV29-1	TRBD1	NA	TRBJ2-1	CSVLPGTGKTYNEQFF	TGCAGCGTCCTCCCCGGGACAGGGAAAACGTACAATGAGCAGTTCTTC
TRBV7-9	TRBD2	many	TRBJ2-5	CASSNSGKETQYF	TGTGCCAGCAGCAATAGCGGGAAAGAGACCCAGTACTTC
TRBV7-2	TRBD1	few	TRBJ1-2	CASSSSSGGYGYTF	TGTGCCAGCAGCTCATCTTCAGGGGGCTATGGCTACACCTTC
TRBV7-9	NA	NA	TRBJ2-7	CASTGMVGEQYF	TGTGCCAGTACCGGGATGGTGGGGGAGCAGTACTTC
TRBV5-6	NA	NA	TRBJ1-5	CASSKYNRESQHF	TGTGCCAGCAGCAAATATAATAGGGAATCCCAGCATTTT
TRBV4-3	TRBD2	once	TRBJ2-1	CASSQQAGGPGNEQFF	TGCGCCAGCAGCCAACAAGCGGGAGGGCCTGGTAATGAGCAGTTCTTC
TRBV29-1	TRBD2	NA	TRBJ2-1	CSAVLAGGNNEQFF	TGCAGCGCCGTACTAGCGGGGGGGAACAATGAGCAGTTCTTC
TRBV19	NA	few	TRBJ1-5	CASSGPGGQPQHF	TGTGCCAGTAGCGGTCCGGGAGGGCAGCCCCAGCATTTT
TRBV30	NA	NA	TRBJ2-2	CAWSVSSGSALFF	TGTGCCTGGAGTGTATCCAGCGGCAGCGCGCTGTTTTTT
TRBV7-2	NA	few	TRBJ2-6	CASSLAGANVLTF	TGTGCCAGCAGCTTAGCTGGGGCCAACGTCCTGACTTTC
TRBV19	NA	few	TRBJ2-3	CASSIFSLTDTQYF	TGTGCCAGTAGTATCTTCAGTTTGACAGATACGCAGTATTTT
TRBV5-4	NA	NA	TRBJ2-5	CASSLGRKQETQYF	TGTGCCAGCAGCTTGGGAAGGAAACAAGAGACCCAGTACTTC
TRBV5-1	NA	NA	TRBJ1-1	CASSLVNTEAFF	TGCGCCAGCAGCTTGGTGAACACTGAAGCTTTCTTT
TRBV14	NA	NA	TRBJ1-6	CASSQGIYSPLHF	TGTGCCAGCAGCCAAGGGATCTATTCACCCCTCCACTTT
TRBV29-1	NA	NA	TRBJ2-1	CSVEGSTPSGEQFF	TGCAGCGTTGAAGGCTCTACCCCCTCGGGTGAGCAGTTCTTC
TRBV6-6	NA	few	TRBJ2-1	CASRVTDNEQFF	TGTGCCAGCAGGGTCACAGACAATGAGCAGTTCTTC
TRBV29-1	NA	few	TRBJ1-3	CSVMGASSGNTIYF	TGCAGCGTGATGGGAGCCTCCTCTGGAAACACCATATATTTT
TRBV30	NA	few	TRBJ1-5	CAWSLGGARSNQPQHF	TGTGCCTGGAGCCTGGGGGGGGCAAGAAGCAATCAGCCCCAGCATTTT
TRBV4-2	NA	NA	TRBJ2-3	CASSQATILGVTDTQYF	TGTGCCAGCAGCCAAGCCACGATACTAGGAGTCACAGATACGCAGTATTTT
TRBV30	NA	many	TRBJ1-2	CAWSSTGGYTF	TGTGCCTGGAGCTCGACAGGAGGCTACACCTTC
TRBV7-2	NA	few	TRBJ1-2	CASSLDYNLGSYGYTF	TGTGCCAGCAGCTTAGATTACAATTTAGGGTCCTATGGCTACACCTTC
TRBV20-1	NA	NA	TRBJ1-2	CSSPGSGYTF	TGCAGTAGCCCCGGAAGTGGCTACACCTTC
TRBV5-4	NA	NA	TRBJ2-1	CASSSQSYNEQFF	TGTGCCAGCAGCTCCCAATCCTACAATGAGCAGTTCTTC
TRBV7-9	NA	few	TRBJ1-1	CASSLAGNSAEAFF	TGTGCCAGCAGCTTAGCAGGAAACTCGGCTGAAGCTTTCTTT